This T cell receptor beta chain originates from a study of CD4 T cells in relation to SARS-CoV-2 and coronaviruses. V lost 4 bases and J lost 3, with 11 bases in between. The CDR3 runs to 14 residues. Per germline, CDR1 MNHEY and CDR2 SVGAGI. Generated by immunoSEQ multiplex PCR, the TCRdb table keeps only in-frame clones and is missing some. Seen here are 9,500 to 12,000 clones, around 80% observed once, and the top ten hold roughly 17%. Worth noting for this clone: Its antigen remains unidentified.

Before the COVID-19 pandemic, during about 2011-2019, CD4+ T cells were taken from unexposed donors. Isolation of CD4+ T cells took place after around eleven days in culture. The gene calls are TRBV6-5 and TRBJ2-3, with D unclear. The specimen sequenced was CD4+ T cells from PBMCs, cultured in vitro. This receptor was obtained from a human donor in good health. CDR3 nucleotides: TGTGCCAGCAGTTCCGCCACTGGGACAGATACGCAGTATTTT. Amino acids: CASSSATGTDTQYF.